This T cell receptor beta chain was captured by sequencing in a study of naive and memory T cell subsets. An equimolar mix of two oligonucleotides served as the beta constant-region primer for TRBC1 and TRBC2. Four rounds of PCR amplified the ligated cDNA using nested alpha and beta constant-region primers plus SP2. Ligation attached a single-stranded oligonucleotide with a 12-nucleotide UMI and the SP2 primer to the cDNA 3' end. TCRdb itself ran the UMI-ligation and nested PCR reads through MiXCR, one entry per CDR3 protein. Of about 100,000 distinct CDR3 sequences in the sample, approximately 15% were seen once. CDR1 and CDR2 (germline): SQVTM, ANQGSEA. V lost 5 bases, J lost 4 bases, and 12 bases stayed unmatched. This CDR3 has 15 residues. General study findings and limits: Especially in CD8 cells, naive repertoires contained a few larger clonotypes, possibly CD45RA-re-expressing memory cells.

About this clonotype itself: Its target is not known.

This clonotype was sampled from a human donor in good health. Sequencing was carried out using naive CD8+ T cells from blood. The rearrangement uses TRBV29-1 and TRBJ2-5; 8 bases align to TRBD1. The chain's CDR3 is CSVYDIRTGPETQYF. The DNA of the CDR3 is TGCAGCGTTTACGACATTCGGACAGGGCCAGAGACCCAGTACTTC.